The 15 T cell receptor beta chains reported below all come from one sample, sequenced in a study of CD8+CD57+ T cells in acquired aplastic anemia. Profiling that covered TCR beta VDJ and CDR3 relied on genomic DNA as its template. TCRdb recomputed calls from the reads with MiXCR, one row per CDR3 protein. The data show more than 150,000 distinct CDR3 sequences, around 50% seen once. The patients chosen for sequencing had shown expansion of CD8+CD57+ cells (detected by flow cytometry). Sequenced: sorted CD4+, CD8+, or CD8+CD57+ T cells (not recorded which) from PBMCs. Every receptor here comes from a human donor with aplastic anemia.

This clonotype was counted at least ten times. The rearrangement joins TRBV9 to TRBJ1-2, with TRBD1 matching 7 bases. The ends lost 4 bases at V and 2 bases at J; junction bases unmatched: 5. This CDR3 region has 14 residues. CDR1 and CDR2 from the germline V gene are SGDLS and YYNGEE. CDR3 bases: TGTGCCAGCAGCCCCCAGGACAGGAACTATGGCTACACCTTC. Amino acid sequence: CASSPQDRNYGYTF. Combining the CDR3 with reference TRBV9 and TRBJ1-2 gives the whole variable domain DSGVTQTPKHLITATGQRVTLRCSPRSGDLSVYWYQQSLDQGLQFLIQYYNGEERAKGNILERFSAQQFPDLHSELNLSSLELGDSALYFCASSPQDRNYGYTFGSGTRLTVV.

The gene calls are TRBV20-1 and TRBJ2-7; 8 bases match TRBD1. The V and J ends lost 6 bases and 3 bases, in that order; junction bases with no gene match: 10. Germline V gene data show CDR1 as DFQATT and CDR2 as SNEGSKA (reference sequence). This CDR3 is built from 14 residues. This CDR3 reads CSAADRESSYEQYF. CDR3 bases: TGCAGTGCCGCGGACAGGGAATCAAGCTACGAGCAGTACTTC.

This clonotype has more than one count but fewer than ten. The gene calls are TRBV5-1 and TRBJ2-1, with TRBD2 as a possible D gene (6 bases). The CDR3 is 19 residues long. V was trimmed by 0 bases and J by 5 bases, leaving 24 bases between them. Germline values: CDR1 SGHRS, CDR2 YFSETQ. The CDR3 loop is CASSLATFERLGGNNEQFF. The CDR3 nucleotides read TGCGCCAGCAGCTTGGCCACGTTCGAGCGCCTAGGAGGGAACAATGAGCAGTTCTTC.

V is TRBV7-2 and J is TRBJ2-7; D possibly matches TRBD1 or TRBD2 (6 bases each). This CDR3 is 12 amino acids long. Trimming took 9 bases from V and 0 from J, leaving 9 bases between them. Germline CDR1 and CDR2: SGHTA and FQGNSA. The CDR3: CAREGDSYEQYF. The CDR3 DNA follows: TGTGCCAGGGAGGGGGACTCCTACGAGCAGTACTTC.

The chain combines TRBV7-8 with TRBJ2-1; the D is unclear. V was cut by 2 bases and J by 4 bases, with 12 bases left in between. Germline CDR1 reads SGHVS; CDR2 reads FQNEAQ. This CDR3 is built from 15 residues. The CDR3 region has the DNA TGTGCCAGCAGCTTAATAAGGAATCTGTACAATGAGCAGTTCTTC. Protein sequence: CASSLIRNLYNEQFF. The whole variable domain, remainder taken from reference TRBV7-8 and TRBJ2-1, is GAGVSQSPRYKVAKRGQDVALRCDPISGHVSLFWYQQALGQGPEFLTYFQNEAQLDKSGLPSDRFFAERPEGSVSTLKIQRTQQEDSAVYLCASSLIRNLYNEQFFGPGTRLTVL.

The rearrangement joins TRBV5-5 to TRBJ2-2, with TRBD1 matching 7 bases. The J segment lost 0 bases and the V segment lost 4 bases, leaving 6 bases of the junction unmatched. From germline, CDR1 is SGHKS and CDR2 YYEKEE (reference sequence). The CDR3 is made up of 16 amino acids. The CDR3: CASSTMGTANTGELFF. The CDR3, as DNA: TGTGCCAGCAGCACTATGGGGACAGCGAACACCGGGGAGCTGTTTTTT.

In its sample, this clonotype was seen once. This chain uses TRBV24-1 with TRBJ2-3; 9 bases fit TRBD1. Germline V lookup: CDR1 KGHDR, CDR2 SFDVKD. The ends lost 1 base at V and 2 bases at J; junction bases unmatched: 3. The CDR3 has 16 amino acids. CDR3 sequence: CATSDLQGAATDTQYF. CDR3 sequence (DNA): TGTGCCACCAGTGATTTACAGGGGGCTGCCACAGATACGCAGTATTTT.

The chain employs TRBV29-1 and TRBJ2-7; 8 nucleotides align to TRBD2. Germline CDR1 and CDR2: SQVTM and ANQGSEA. The J segment lost 3 bases and the V segment lost 7 bases, leaving 8 bases of the junction unmatched. The CDR3 consists of 13 residues. The chain's CDR3 is CSGNSGSGYEQYF. As DNA, the CDR3 is TGCAGCGGTAACAGCGGGAGTGGCTACGAGCAGTACTTC.

The CDR3 DNA sequence: TGCGCCAGCACTATGACAGGGGCAAATTCACCCCTCCACTTT. Translation: CASTMTGANSPLHF. The chain uses TRBV10-1 and TRBJ1-6, with 8 bases fitting TRBD1. Germline V gene lookup returns CDR1 WNHNN and CDR2 SYGVQD (reference sequence). V trimming: 7 bases; J trimming: 7 bases; junction bases outside the gene matches: 6. The CDR3 is 14 amino acids.

A few counts support this clonotype. The chain combines TRBV18 with TRBJ2-7; 10 bases line up with TRBD1. V shed 0 bases, J shed 3 bases, and the junction held 8 bases outside the gene matches. The CDR3 runs to 17 residues. The germline V gene encodes CDR1 KGHSH and CDR2 LQKENI. The CDR3 DNA reads as TGTGCCAGCTCACCACCGAACTCTGGGACAGGGGTCTACGAGCAGTACTTC. Protein product: CASSPPNSGTGVYEQYF.

With respect to this clonotype: The junction shows a germline mismatch at one end, possibly a read error. The rearrangement uses TRBV2 and TRBJ2-2; either TRBD1 or TRBD2 may supply D (5 bases each). Germline lookup yields CDR1 SNHLY and CDR2 FYNNEI. This CDR3 comprises 13 residues. CDR3 protein: CASSGTRGGELFF. The CDR3 nucleotides are TGCGCCAGCAGTGGGACGAGGGGCGGGGAGCTGTTTTTT.

This clonotype was seen a few times. This chain connects TRBV28 to TRBJ1-2; 7 nucleotides match TRBD1. Germline values: CDR1 MDHEN, CDR2 SYDVKM. This CDR3 has 14 amino acids. The V segment lost 5 bases and the J segment 1 base; nucleotides outside the gene matches: 4. The CDR3 loop is CASSRDRLNYGYTF. The CDR3, as DNA: TGTGCCAGCAGTAGGGACAGACTTAACTATGGCTACACCTTC.

The gene calls are TRBV20-1 and TRBJ2-2, with D perhaps given as TRBD1 or TRBD2 (5 bases each). The CDR3 runs 13 residues. The V end lost 3 bases, the J end lost 1 base, and 6 bases lay between the germline ends. Germline V gives CDR1 DFQATT, CDR2 SNEGSKA (reference sequence). This CDR3 reads CSARGVNTGELFF. CDR3 coding DNA: TGCAGTGCTAGGGGGGTGAACACCGGGGAGCTGTTTTTT.

This chain connects TRBV14 to TRBJ2-5, with D tentatively TRBD2 (5 bases). The CDR3 is 17 residues long. CDR1 is SGHDN, CDR2 FVKESK, per germline. Trimming left V 0 bases short and J 5 bases short, with 19 bases between. The CDR3 DNA follows: TGTGCCAGCAGCCAAGAAAACTGGGCCGCGGAGCGGGAGACCCAGTACTTC. Encoded protein: CASSQENWAAERETQYF.

The rearrangement joins TRBV20-1 to TRBJ2-5; 9 bases line up with TRBD1. The ends lost 6 bases at V and 13 bases at J; junction bases unmatched: 15. Germline CDR1 and CDR2: DFQATT and SNEGSKA (reference sequence). This CDR3 comprises 13 residues. DNA of the CDR3: TGCAGTGCCCCCGACAGGGGGGATGGGGGCTCGTACTTC. This sequence encodes CSAPDRGDGGSYF.